This T cell receptor (beta chain) stems from a study of blood T cell repertoires in COVID-19. Study background: The cDNA or gDNA used as material had been derived from T cells, B-cell-depleted T cells, or PBMCs.

The authors' processing: Estimation of nucleated cell counts relied on the amplification of reference gene primers. Clones were read by immunoSEQ multiplex PCR, and TCRdb kept only the in-frame ones, dropping some. Clonal size and the V and J genes are those of that table, whereas D and trimming came from the DNA. The sample lists roughly 250,000 clones, 88% occurring once. The germline gives CDR1 SGDLS, CDR2 YYNGEE. The trim removed 2 bases at V and 0 bases at J, leaving 3 bases unmatched. The CDR3 runs 15 residues. Participants were aged about 18 to 100 years from approximately 24 US areas. V and J are TRBV9 and TRBJ2-5; TRBD2 agrees at 8 bases. This sequence originates from a middle-aged woman with acute COVID-19. Sample: PBMCs or T cells enriched from blood (not recorded which). The CDR3 bases are TGTGCCAGCAGCGTCAGCGGGAGTGACCAAGAGACCCAGTACTTC. Its protein is CASSVSGSDQETQYF.